This is a list of T cell receptor beta chains from one sample in a study of blood T cell repertoires in COVID-19. The data were produced by immunoSEQ multiplex PCR, yet TCRdb's version contains in-frame clones alone and is incomplete. The table records around 81,000 clones, 82% of them present only once. Sequencing used peripheral blood. These receptors all stem from a human donor in a cohort sampled during active COVID-19. CDR3s include the opening cysteine and the closing phenylalanine or tryptophan. The D gene is left open where the match is weak. Size values are once, few and many counts, or a class for expanded clones, and some rows have none.

d_call	v_call	j_call	clone_size	cdr3_nt	cdr3_aa
TRBD1	TRBV29-1	TRBJ2-7	few	TGCAGCGGGACCCAGGGGGCCGAGCAGTACTTC	CSGTQGAEQYF
TRBD1	TRBV19	TRBJ1-1	.	TGTGCCAGTAGTATGCCAGGGGGCCGGAACACTGAAGCTTTCTTT	CASSMPGGRNTEAFF
.	TRBV6-5	TRBJ1-1	.	TGTGCCAGCAGTCCCCCTGTGGGCGCTGAAGCTTTCTTT	CASSPPVGAEAFF
TRBD1	TRBV6-5	TRBJ1-5	.	TGTGCCAGCAGTAAACCGGGACAGGGGAATCAGCCCCAGCATTTT	CASSKPGQGNQPQHF
.	TRBV5-1	TRBJ2-7	.	TGCGCCAGCAGCGGAGGTATCTACGAGCAGTACTTC	CASSGGIYEQYF
.	TRBV6-6	TRBJ2-7	.	TGTGCCAGCACTCCCTCGGGCGAGCAGTACTTC	CASTPSGEQYF
TRBD1	TRBV7-8	TRBJ1-2	.	TGTGCCAGCAGCGACGCGACAGGGGCCTATGGCTACACCTTC	CASSDATGAYGYTF
.	TRBV5-1	TRBJ1-5	.	TGCGCCAGCAGCTTGATGGCGGATAGCAATCAGCCCCAGCATTTT	CASSLMADSNQPQHF
TRBD2	TRBV16	TRBJ2-3	.	TGTGCCAGCACCTCGAATCCGGGACTAGCAGTGGGAACGCAGTATTTT	CASTSNPGLAVGTQYF
TRBD2	TRBV19	TRBJ2-5	.	TGTGCCAGTAGCAATCGGGACTACCCCAGTGAGACCCAGTACTTC	CASSNRDYPSETQYF
TRBD1	TRBV9	TRBJ1-1	.	TGTGCCAGCAGCGTAGGACAGGGGTCGGGGAACACTGAAGCTTTCTTT	CASSVGQGSGNTEAFF
.	TRBV6-2/TRBV6-3	TRBJ1-5	.	TGTGCCAGCAGTTACTCGGCGGGGGGCGCGGAGAATCAGCCCCAGCATTTT	CASSYSAGGAENQPQHF
.	TRBV12-3/TRBV12-4	TRBJ2-3	.	TGTGCCAGCAGTAAACTGCGGGCAGATACGCAGTATTTT	CASSKLRADTQYF
TRBD2	TRBV4-2	TRBJ2-7	many	TGTGCCAGCAGCCAGGGGACTAGCGGGGGGTCCTACGAGCAGTACTTC	CASSQGTSGGSYEQYF
.	TRBV4-1	TRBJ2-2	.	TGCGCCAGCAGCCAAGAGGGGGCTCAGAACACCGGGGAGCTGTTTTTT	CASSQEGAQNTGELFF
.	TRBV19	TRBJ1-6	.	TGTGCCAGTAGTCCCGCCGAATCTCGGTCACCCCTCCACTTT	CASSPAESRSPLHF
.	TRBV18	TRBJ1-1	.	TGTGCCAGCTCGCGGGAGTGGGGGAACACTGAAGCTTTCTTT	CASSREWGNTEAFF